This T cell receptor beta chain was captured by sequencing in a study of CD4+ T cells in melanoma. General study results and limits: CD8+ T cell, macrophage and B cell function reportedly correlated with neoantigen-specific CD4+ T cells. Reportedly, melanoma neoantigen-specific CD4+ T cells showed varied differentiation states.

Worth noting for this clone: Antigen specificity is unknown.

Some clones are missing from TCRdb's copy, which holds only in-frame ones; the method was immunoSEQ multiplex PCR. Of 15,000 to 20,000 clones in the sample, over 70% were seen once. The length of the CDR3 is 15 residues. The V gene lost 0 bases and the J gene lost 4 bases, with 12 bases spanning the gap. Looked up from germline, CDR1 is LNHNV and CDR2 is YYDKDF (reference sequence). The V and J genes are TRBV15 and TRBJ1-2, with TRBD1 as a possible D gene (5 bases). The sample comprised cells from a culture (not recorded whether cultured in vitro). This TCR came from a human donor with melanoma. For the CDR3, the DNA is TGTGCCACCAGCAGAGATCGCAGGGTCGGCTATGGCTACACCTTC. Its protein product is CATSRDRRVGYGYTF.